Presented here are 20 T cell receptor beta chains from one specimen sequenced in a study of identical twins. Via MiXCR, TCRdb re-called the 5' RACE reads, giving one row per CDR3 protein. The table records just over 500,000 distinct CDR3 sequences, around 20% of them present only once. The same sample was also used in a study of T cells expressing NK-cell markers.

The material sequenced was CD4+ T cells sorted from blood. The receptors originated from a young woman in good health.

This clonotype was seen a few times. The genes are TRBV11-2 and TRBJ2-7; TRBD2 matches 7 bases. Trimming took 3 bases from V and 12 from J; bases not matched to a gene: 20. Germline lookup yields CDR1 SGHAT and CDR2 FQNNGV. The CDR3 sequence is 16 residues long. For the CDR3, the DNA is TGTGCCAGCAGCTTGGGGCCTAGCGGCCTTCTCCCACCCCTGTACTTC. It yields the protein CASSLGPSGLLPPLYF. Using reference TRBV11-2 and TRBJ2-7 for the parts outside the CDR3, the full variable domain is EAGVAQSPRYKIIEKRQSVAFWCNPISGHATLYWYQQILGQGPKLLIQFQNNGVVDDSQLPKDRFSAERLKGVDSTLKIQPAKLEDSAVYLCASSLGPSGLLPPLYFGPGTRLTVT.

The rearrangement uses TRBV5-5 and TRBJ2-5; unclear D gene. Germline values: CDR1 SGHKS, CDR2 YYEKEE (reference sequence). Deletions cut 1 base from V and 3 bases from J, with 7 bases between. The CDR3 has 13 amino acids. CDR3 DNA: TGTGCCAGCAGCTTGTATTTCAAAGAGACCCAGTACTTC. Translating gives CASSLYFKETQYF.

In this sample, this clonotype turned up a few times. The chain has TRBV5-1 and TRBJ1-1, with 8 bases fitting TRBD1. The germline CDR1 and CDR2 sequences are SGHRS and YFSETQ. The CDR3 covers 13 residues. V lost 9 bases, J lost 1 base, and 5 bases stayed unmatched. The CDR3 is CATKQGENTEAFF. DNA of the CDR3: TGCGCCACAAAACAGGGGGAGAACACTGAAGCTTTCTTT. The whole variable domain, remainder taken from reference TRBV5-1 and TRBJ1-1, is KAGVTQTPRYLIKTRGQQVTLSCSPISGHRSVSWYQQTPGQGLQFLFEYFSETQRNKGNFPGRFSGRQFSNSRSEMNVSTLELGDSALYLCATKQGENTEAFFGQGTRLTVV.

The CDR3 sequence: CASSRQTSIGEQFF. DNA for the CDR3: TGTGCCAGCTCACGTCAGACTAGTATCGGTGAGCAGTTCTTC. The chain joins TRBV18 to TRBJ2-1, with D possibly matching TRBD2 (6 bases). There are 14 residues in the CDR3. Germline V gene sequence: CDR1 KGHSH, CDR2 LQKENI. V dropped 4 bases and J dropped 9 bases, with 16 bases sitting between them.

Only a few counts were recorded for this clonotype. This chain links TRBV20-1 with TRBJ2-3; TRBD2 might be the D (6 bases). The germline V gene has CDR1 DFQATT and CDR2 SNEGSKA (reference sequence). This CDR3 spans 17 amino acids. Trimming removed 1 base at V and 1 base at J, with 18 bases between. The CDR3 is CSARANTGGGRTDTQYF. CDR3 nucleotide sequence: TGCAGTGCTAGAGCCAACACTGGGGGAGGTCGCACAGATACGCAGTATTTT.

This clonotype was observed at least ten times. The rearrangement links TRBV12-3 or TRBV12-4 to TRBJ1-1; D may be TRBD1 (5 bases). V lost 3 bases and J lost 8, with 10 bases in between. The CDR3 totals 12 residues. The DNA for the CDR3 is TGTGCCAGCAGTTTGGAGGGGCTCGAAGCTTTCTTT. Protein sequence: CASSLEGLEAFF.

V is TRBV9 and J is TRBJ2-6, with D unclear. V lost 3 bases, J lost 2 bases, and 15 bases lay in between. Germline CDR1 and CDR2: SGDLS and YYNGEE. The CDR3 is 17 residues long. The CDR3 nucleotides are TGTGCCAGCAGCGCACAGCTCCCGTCCACTGGGGCCAACGTCCTGACTTTC. Translating it yields CASSAQLPSTGANVLTF.

The chain is built from TRBV11-2 and TRBJ2-5; TRBD2 is a possible D gene (5 bases). Germline values: CDR1 SGHAT, CDR2 FQNNGV. The CDR3 runs 13 residues. V was shortened by 3 bases and J by 4 bases, with 9 bases between the two germline ends. The CDR3 DNA follows: TGTGCCAGCAGCTTCCAAGCGGTAGAGACCCAGTACTTC. It translates to CASSFQAVETQYF.

The J gene is TRBJ2-1, the V gene TRBV4-2, with D possibly being TRBD1 or TRBD2 (6 bases each). V dropped 1 base and J dropped 0 bases, with 16 bases sitting between them. This CDR3 contains 18 residues. Germline V gene lookup returns CDR1 LGHNA and CDR2 YNFKEQ. The CDR3 DNA follows: TGTGCCAGCAGCCAAGCAACCTGGAGGGGGAGCTCCTACAATGAGCAGTTCTTC. It codes for CASSQATWRGSSYNEQFF.

The V gene is TRBV5-1, the J gene TRBJ2-2; D unclear. Germline values: CDR1 SGHRS, CDR2 YFSETQ. The CDR3 covers 15 residues. The germline V and J ends were trimmed by 4 bases and 5 bases, with 15 bases remaining between them. CDR3: CASSLDGPITGELFF. In DNA form, the CDR3 reads TGCGCCAGCAGCCTAGACGGGCCTATAACCGGGGAGCTGTTTTTT.

This clonotype came up a few times. Mismatch with germline at one junction end may stem from a read error. The chain combines TRBV29-1 with TRBJ2-1, with TRBD2 matching over 9 bases. Per germline, CDR1 SQVTM and CDR2 ANQGSEA. The CDR3 is 14 residues long. The CDR3 is CSGVRREGYDEQFF. DNA for the CDR3: TGCAGCGGTGTGCGGCGGGAGGGCTACGATGAGCAGTTCTTC.

The rearrangement links TRBV10-3 to TRBJ1-2; D call uncertain. The CDR3 totals 14 residues. Germline assignment: CDR1 ENHRY and CDR2 SYGVKD. V was cut by 4 bases and J by 2 bases, with 11 bases left in between. Here the CDR3 reads CAISAQTGNYGYTF. The CDR3 DNA sequence: TGTGCCATCAGTGCCCAGACGGGAAACTATGGCTACACCTTC.

The chain couples TRBV12-5 to TRBJ2-6; unclear D gene. CDR1 and CDR2 from the germline V gene are LGHNT and FRNRAP. V was cut by 5 bases and J by 4 bases, with 15 bases left in between. There are 16 residues in the CDR3. The CDR3: CASGQSLLSGANVLTF. DNA for the CDR3: TGTGCTAGTGGTCAATCCCTTCTCTCAGGGGCCAACGTCCTGACTTTC.

CDR3 bases: TGTGCCACCACTAGGGGGACAGCGAATGGCTACACCTTC. Encoded protein: CATTRGTANGYTF. The rearrangement uses TRBV2 and TRBJ1-2, with 7 positions matching TRBD1. V trimming: 10 bases; J trimming: 6 bases; junction bases outside the gene matches: 11. The CDR3 runs to 13 residues. Germline loops: CDR1 SNHLY, CDR2 FYNNEI.

This clonotype turned up a few times. The J gene is TRBJ2-1, the V gene TRBV7-2; 10 nucleotides match TRBD2. The CDR3 consists of 13 residues. The ends lost 5 bases at V and 16 bases at J; junction bases unmatched: 11. Germline V lookup: CDR1 SGHTA, CDR2 FQGNSA. In DNA form, the CDR3 reads TGTGCCAGCAGCAAGACTAGCGGGCTCCTTTCTTTCTTC. This gives the protein CASSKTSGLLSFF.

This clonotype was seen a handful of times. The genes are TRBV25-1 and TRBJ1-4, with a tentative D call TRBD1 (6 bases). CDR3 size: 12 residues. Germline V lookup: CDR1 MGHDK, CDR2 SYGVNS. With 1 base removed from V and 12 bases from J, the gap between germline ends came to 9 bases. The CDR3 nucleotides are TGTGCCAGCAGTGAATCACAGGGCCAACTGTTTTTT. This sequence encodes CASSESQGQLFF.

This clonotype has just a few counts. The CDR3 region has the DNA TGCGCCAGCAGCTCCGGGGGCGCGGGCTATGGCTACACCTTC. It yields the protein CASSSGGAGYGYTF. The chain combines TRBV5-1 with TRBJ1-2; D may be TRBD1 (6 bases). V shed 3 bases and J shed 4 bases, with 13 bases lying between them. CDR1 SGHRS and CDR2 YFSETQ come from the germline V gene. The CDR3 has 14 amino acids.

Only a few counts were recorded for this clonotype. The rearrangement links TRBV30 to TRBJ1-2; weak D call: TRBD1 (6 bases). This CDR3 spans 13 amino acids. Germline CDR1 reads GTSNPN; CDR2 reads SVGIG (reference sequence). V lost 2 bases to trimming and J lost 3 bases, with 10 bases between them. The CDR3 region has the DNA TGTGCCTGGAGTCCACAGGGTTACTATGGCTACACCTTC. Translation: CAWSPQGYYGYTF.

The chain joins TRBV15 to TRBJ1-2; 8 bases are a match to TRBD1. CDR3 length: 16 residues. V was pared by 1 base and J by 6 bases, with 10 bases of the junction left unmatched. The germline gives CDR1 LNHNV, CDR2 YYDKDF (reference sequence). The chain's CDR3 is CATSRGEWTGKNGYTF. CDR3 coding DNA: TGTGCCACCAGCAGAGGCGAATGGACAGGGAAGAATGGCTACACCTTC.

Of note for this clonotype: The junction departs from the called germline gene at one end, perhaps through a read error. This chain connects TRBV7-7 to TRBJ2-3; D is ambiguous. Looked up from germline, CDR1 is SSHAT and CDR2 is FNYEAQ (reference sequence). The CDR3 sequence is 15 residues long. The CDR3 loop is CASSLGLVSTDTQYF. CDR3 nucleotide sequence: TGTGCTAGCAGCTTAGGGCTAGTTAGCACAGATACGCAGTATTTT.